This record looks at one TCR beta chain sequence and its context. A second roughly 6 to 11 cycle PCR used barcoded and J-beta primers. TCRdb used MiXCR to reprocess the 5' RACE reads, holding one entry per CDR3 protein. In the table there are about 730,000 distinct CDR3 sequences, 40% to 45% of which are singletons. The data are from a study of blood T cells in healthy people across ages. Study context: In model experiments, template switching was able to capture about one barcoded beta molecule for every two T cells that were present.

Germline assignment: CDR1 SGHRS and CDR2 YFSETQ. CDR3 length: 16 residues. The ends lost 3 bases at V and 9 bases at J; junction bases unmatched: 12. This clonotype originated in an older woman in good health. Sequencing input: blood. The chain uses TRBV5-1 and TRBJ1-6; 7 bases line up with TRBD1. CDR3 in DNA: TGCGCCAGCAGCTCCCGGGACAGTGTGGGTAGTTCACCCCTCCACTTT. This sequence encodes CASSSRDSVGSSPLHF.